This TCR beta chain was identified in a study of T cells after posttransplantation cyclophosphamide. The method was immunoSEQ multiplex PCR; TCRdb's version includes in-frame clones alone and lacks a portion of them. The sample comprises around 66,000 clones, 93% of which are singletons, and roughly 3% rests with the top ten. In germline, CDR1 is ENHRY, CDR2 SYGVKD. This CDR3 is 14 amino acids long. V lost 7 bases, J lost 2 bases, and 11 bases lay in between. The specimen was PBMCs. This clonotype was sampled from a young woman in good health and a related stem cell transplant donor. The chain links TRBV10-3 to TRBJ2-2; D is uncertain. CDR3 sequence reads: CAINPQKNTGELFF. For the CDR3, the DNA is TGTGCCATCAACCCTCAGAAAAACACCGGGGAGCTGTTTTTT.